The text below deals with one T cell receptor beta chain. The antigen remains undetermined. This specimen comes from a study of blood T cells in healthy people across ages. Together with a sample-barcoded 5' primer, a J-beta primer mix was included in a second PCR lasting roughly 6 to 12 cycles. MiXCR, applied by TCRdb to the 5' RACE reads, yields one record per CDR3 protein. The sample yields about 680,000 distinct CDR3 sequences, about half seen once. Study-level findings and limits: TCR beta diversity, measured per million T cells, fell in a roughly linear way with age.

The clonotype comes from a woman aged 60-75 years in good health. Material: blood.

The CDR3 here is CASSSMVGDTGGEQFF. As DNA, the CDR3 is TGTGCCAGCAGCTCGATGGTGGGGGACACGGGAGGTGAGCAGTTCTTC. The chain recombines TRBV5-5 with TRBJ2-1; tentatively, D is TRBD2 (7 bases). The V gene lost 3 bases and the J gene lost 9 bases, with 22 bases spanning the gap. This CDR3 is 16 amino acids long. Germline-derived CDR1 and CDR2 are SGHKS and YYEKEE (reference sequence).